This T cell receptor beta chain was found in a study of CD8 T cells in ankylosing spondylitis. Whole-study results and caveats: Reportedly, significant enrichment of disease-linked clones occurred in matched ankylosing spondylitis synovial fluid. Clones that were linked to disease were CD8+ and were relatively rare in peripheral blood. A TCR beta motif made of under 10 highly homologous variants seemed typical of ankylosing spondylitis blood.

CDR3 length equals 14 residues. Trimming pared 5 bases from V and 0 bases from J, leaving 8 bases between. Germline CDR1 is SEHNR and CDR2 is FQNEAQ (reference sequence). Using quantitative 5'-RACE with molecular barcodes, the authors made TCR beta libraries. TCRdb processed the 5' RACE reads anew with MiXCR; each CDR3 protein has one entry. The sample shows some 350,000 distinct CDR3 sequences, approximately 15% of them seen only once. With respect to this clonotype: Its antigen is still unknown.

The V and J genes are TRBV7-9 and TRBJ2-1; no firm D call. The TCR originated in a male donor with ankylosing spondylitis or in good health (not recorded which). The material sequenced was blood, either unsorted or a sorted T cell fraction (not recorded which). The CDR3 region has the DNA TGTGCCAGCAGCCGACCCACCTCCTACAATGAGCAGTTCTTC. This translates into CASSRPTSYNEQFF.